The 17 T cell receptor beta chains reported below all come from one sample, sequenced in a study of a mutant IDH1 vaccine in newly diagnosed glioma. Their recognized antigens are unknown. Clones were sequenced by immunoSEQ multiplex PCR, and TCRdb holds only the in-frame ones, with some missing. This sample has roughly 43,000 clones, with 84% found just once. As for time point: week 23, last vaccination. In every dose of vaccine, 300 ug of mutant IDH1 20-mer peptide was given alongside topical imiquimod. The sequencing used PBMCs, collected from a glioma patient whose treatment included an IDH1 peptide vaccine. The receptors were sampled from a woman in her late teens or twenties with glioma. Some clones in this sample may be carry-over from other donors' samples.

The V and J genes are TRBV10-3 and TRBJ2-2; TRBD2 aligns across 9 bases. Per the germline V gene, CDR1 is ENHRY and CDR2 is SYGVKD. The CDR3 has 18 residues. V trimming: 6 bases; J trimming: 0 bases; junction bases outside the gene matches: 11. CDR3 coding DNA: TGTGCCATCAGCAGGTCTCCCCCTAGCGGGGCGAACACCGGGGAGCTGTTTTTT. The encoded protein is CAISRSPPSGANTGELFF.

The chain has TRBV6-5 and TRBJ2-5, with 10 bases aligning to TRBD2. The CDR3 has 15 amino acids. CDR1 MNHEY and CDR2 SVGAGI come from the germline V gene. The trim removed 8 bases at V and 2 bases at J, leaving 8 bases unmatched. The DNA of the CDR3 is TGTGCCAGCGCCCGAGAGCGGGGGGGGCAAGAGACCCAGTACTTC. This gives the protein CASARERGGQETQYF.

This clone was counted a single time. The gene calls are TRBV29-1 and TRBJ2-7; unclear D gene. Germline-derived CDR1 and CDR2 are SQVTM and ANQGSEA. The CDR3 has 13 amino acids. Trimming shortened V by 3 bases and J by 6 bases, and 15 bases separated the two germline ends. The CDR3 nucleotides read TGCAGCGTTGAGGGCCGTTCCTATGGCGAGCAGTACTTC. Protein product: CSVEGRSYGEQYF.

This sequence joins TRBV5-1 and TRBJ2-1; no clear D gene. Germline values: CDR1 SGHRS, CDR2 YFSETQ. This CDR3 region has 13 residues. The V end was cut by 3 bases, the J end by 2 bases, with 6 bases between. The CDR3 sequence: CASSYGTYNEQFF. The DNA of the CDR3 is TGCGCCAGCAGCTATGGTACCTACAATGAGCAGTTCTTC.

This rearrangement joins TRBV9 to TRBJ1-2; weak D call: TRBD1 (5 bases). CDR3 length: 15 amino acids. From germline, CDR1 is SGDLS and CDR2 YYNGEE. Deletions cut 3 bases from V and 5 bases from J, with 17 bases between. CDR3 protein: CASSAPLGEGYGYTF. In nucleotides, the CDR3 is TGTGCCAGCAGCGCCCCGTTGGGGGAGGGGTATGGCTACACCTTC. The whole variable domain, remainder taken from reference TRBV9 and TRBJ1-2, is DSGVTQTPKHLITATGQRVTLRCSPRSGDLSVYWYQQSLDQGLQFLIQYYNGEERAKGNILERFSAQQFPDLHSELNLSSLELGDSALYFCASSAPLGEGYGYTFGSGTRLTVV.

The rearrangement joins TRBV6-5 to TRBJ1-1; no clear D. Germline V gene lookup returns CDR1 MNHEY and CDR2 SVGAGI. The CDR3 runs 15 residues. Trimming left V 0 bases short and J 1 base short, with 9 bases between. CDR3 DNA: TGTGCCAGCAGTTACTCGGGAGGCCCGAACACTGAAGCTTTCTTT. Translating gives CASSYSGGPNTEAFF.

This rearrangement joins TRBV4-1 to TRBJ2-7; D unclear. The germline V and J ends were trimmed by 1 base and 2 bases, with 12 bases remaining between them. Per the germline V gene, CDR1 is MGHRA and CDR2 is YSYEKL. The CDR3 is made up of 15 amino acids. The CDR3 coding sequence is TGCGCCAGCAGCCAAGTTGGTGGGTTAACCTACGAGCAGTACTTC. Residues: CASSQVGGLTYEQYF.

The chain links TRBV14 to TRBJ2-1; 10 bases fit TRBD2. Germline CDR1 reads SGHDN; CDR2 reads FVKESK. This CDR3 is 17 amino acids long. Trimming took 0 bases from V and 3 from J; bases not matched to a gene: 5. The CDR3, as DNA: TGTGCCAGCAGCCAAGAATTCGGACTAGCGGTCTACAATGAGCAGTTCTTC. Translation: CASSQEFGLAVYNEQFF. Drawing the rest from reference TRBV14 and TRBJ2-1, the complete variable domain is EAGVTQFPSHSVIEKGQTVTLRCDPISGHDNLYWYRRVMGKEIKFLLHFVKESKQDESGMPNNRFLAERTGGTYSTLKVQPAELEDSGVYFCASSQEFGLAVYNEQFFGPGTRLTVL.

The rearrangement uses TRBV11-3 and TRBJ1-2, with D uncertain. Germline V gene sequence: CDR1 SGHNT, CDR2 YENEEA. The CDR3 consists of 16 residues. V lost 1 base, J lost 0 bases, and 12 bases lay in between. For the CDR3, the DNA is TGTGCCAGCAGCTTAGCATCTAGGGCAGCTAACTATGGCTACACCTTC. Translated: CASSLASRAANYGYTF.

This chain joins TRBV5-1 and TRBJ2-1, with TRBD2 matching over 13 bases. Germline lookup yields CDR1 SGHRS and CDR2 YFSETQ. V was clipped by 5 bases and J by 8 bases; unmatched bases: 7. This CDR3 comprises 15 residues. The CDR3 loop reads CASRGGLAGPHEQFF. As DNA, the CDR3 is TGCGCCAGCAGGGGGGGACTAGCGGGACCCCATGAGCAGTTCTTC.

This rearrangement joins TRBV6-1 to TRBJ1-1, with TRBD1 matching 8 bases. Germline values: CDR1 MNHNS, CDR2 SASEGT. CDR3 length equals 13 residues. With V trimmed by 6 bases and J by 5 bases, 5 bases remained unmatched. The CDR3 region has the DNA TGTGCCAGCAGGCCTACAGGGGGAACTGAAGCTTTCTTT. Protein sequence: CASRPTGGTEAFF.

Comment on this clone: At the DNA level, this CDR3 is encoded by other sequences in the same sample as well. The gene calls are TRBV9 and TRBJ2-7; 11 bases are a match to TRBD1. Germline trimming cut 4 bases from V and 4 bases from J; bases unmatched to any gene: 4. In germline, CDR1 is SGDLS, CDR2 YYNGEE. The CDR3 has 14 amino acids. The CDR3 protein is CASSPGQGAYEQYF. CDR3 nucleotide sequence: TGTGCCAGCAGCCCCGGACAGGGGGCATACGAGCAGTACTTC.

The chain combines TRBV7-6 with TRBJ1-1; D gene uncertain. The CDR3 has 13 residues. Trimming removed 2 bases from V and 4 bases from J, with 8 bases in between. CDR1 is SGHVS, CDR2 FNYEAQ, per germline. CDR3 sequence reads: CASSLRGTTEAFF. The CDR3, as DNA: TGTGCCAGCAGCTTACGGGGTACCACTGAAGCTTTCTTT.

This rearrangement joins TRBV5-4 to TRBJ2-7; 7 bases are shared with TRBD2. Germline V CDR1 and CDR2: SGHNT, YYREEE (reference sequence). CDR3 length: 15 residues. The junction had 7 bases not matched to a gene; V was cut back by 0 bases and J by 4 bases. The CDR3 loop is CASSLGGSGGYEQYF. The CDR3 DNA sequence: TGTGCCAGCAGCTTGGGGGGCTCCGGGGGGTACGAGCAGTACTTC.

The genes are TRBV14 and TRBJ2-1; either TRBD1 or TRBD2 may supply D (5 bases each). This CDR3 is 17 amino acids long. Trimming stripped 2 bases from V and 10 bases from J, with 24 bases between. Germline V gene data show CDR1 as SGHDN and CDR2 as FVKESK. The CDR3 DNA reads TGTGCCAGCAGCCAATTCGTCGGGCTAGCCCAAAACAGGGAGCAGTTCTTC. This sequence encodes CASSQFVGLAQNREQFF.

The gene calls are TRBV6-4 and TRBJ2-1, with 9 positions matching TRBD1. V lost 2 bases to trimming and J lost 6 bases; unmatched junction nucleotides: 5. CDR1 MRHNA and CDR2 SNTAGT come from the germline V gene. The CDR3 is made up of 15 amino acids. The CDR3 DNA follows: TGTGCCAGCAGTGACCGGGACAGGGTTTCCAATGAGCAGTTCTTC. Residues: CASSDRDRVSNEQFF.

The chain is built from TRBV12-5 and TRBJ1-3, with D possibly being TRBD1 (5 bases). Trimming took 7 bases from V and 3 from J, leaving 19 bases between them. Germline values: CDR1 LGHNT, CDR2 FRNRAP. This CDR3 has 16 amino acids. The CDR3 sequence: CASAPWGGVSGNTIYF. The CDR3 nucleotides read TGTGCTAGTGCCCCGTGGGGGGGAGTTAGTGGAAACACCATATATTTT.